These 15 T cell receptor beta chains originate from one sample sequenced in a study of blood T cell repertoires in COVID-19. Clones were sequenced by immunoSEQ multiplex PCR, and TCRdb holds only the in-frame ones, with some missing. The sample consists of approximately 100,000 clones, around nine tenths of them appearing once. Sequencing was done on a sample of peripheral blood. These receptor sequences come from an elderly woman in a cohort sampled during active COVID-19.

The CDR3 sequence: CASSMASGGQETQYF. The CDR3 DNA sequence: TGTGCCAGTAGTATGGCTTCGGGGGGGCAAGAGACCCAGTACTTC. The J gene is TRBJ2-5, the V gene TRBV19; 8 bases agree with TRBD2. Germline V lookup: CDR1 LNHDA, CDR2 SQIVND (reference sequence). CDR3 length: 15 residues. The junction had 5 bases not matched to a gene; V was cut back by 3 bases and J by 2 bases.

In this sample, this clone turned up a few times. CDR3 protein: CASSDNTALEAFF. The CDR3 DNA reads TGTGCCAGTTCGGACAACACCGCCCTTGAAGCTTTCTTT. The chain uses TRBV19 and TRBJ1-1, with D perhaps TRBD1 (5 bases). The CDR3 length is 13 residues. Germline V gene data show CDR1 as LNHDA and CDR2 as SQIVND (reference sequence). The germline V and J ends were trimmed by 8 bases and 7 bases, with 17 bases remaining between them.

The rearrangement uses TRBV15 and TRBJ1-5; 7 nucleotides match TRBD1. CDR1 LNHNV and CDR2 YYDKDF come from the germline V gene (reference sequence). The CDR3 has 18 amino acids. V lost 3 bases and J lost 2; bases outside the gene matches: 13. In DNA, the CDR3 is TGTGCCACCAGCAGTGCTGAGGGGGCTCTAGGTGGCAATCAGCCCCAGCATTTT. This gives the protein CATSSAEGALGGNQPQHF.

The V gene is TRBV9, the J gene TRBJ2-3; D remains ambiguous. Germline lookup yields CDR1 SGDLS and CDR2 YYNGEE. The CDR3 length is 14 residues. V lost 0 bases and J 6 bases, leaving 11 bases between the germline ends. The CDR3 here is CASSVGAAVDTQYF. CDR3 bases: TGTGCCAGCAGCGTAGGAGCCGCGGTGGATACGCAGTATTTT.

This clone was counted once. The gene calls are TRBV19 and TRBJ1-1; 10 positions agree with TRBD1. CDR1 and CDR2 (germline): LNHDA, SQIVND (reference sequence). The CDR3 spans 17 residues. V lost 7 bases, J lost 5 bases, and 16 bases stayed unmatched. The CDR3 DNA is TGTGCCAGTAATCGTTACGGAGGGACAGGGGCGAATACTGAAGCTTTCTTT. Amino acid sequence: CASNRYGGTGANTEAFF.

The chain is built from TRBV27 and TRBJ2-1; 7 nucleotides agree with TRBD2. The CDR3 totals 14 residues. Looked up from germline, CDR1 is MNHEY and CDR2 is SMNVEV (reference sequence). J lost 7 bases, V lost 5 bases, and 8 bases had no gene match. CDR3 nucleotide sequence: TGTGCCAGCAGTGCCCTTGGACTAGGGAATGAGCAGTTCTTC. Amino acid sequence: CASSALGLGNEQFF.

V and J are TRBV6-5 and TRBJ1-1, with unresolved D. The CDR3 runs to 12 residues. CDR1 and CDR2 (germline): MNHEY, SVGAGI. Deletions cut 7 bases from V and 4 bases from J, with 10 bases between. CDR3 DNA: TGTGCCAGCAAGGCCGGGAGCACTGAAGCTTTCTTT. Translation gives CASKAGSTEAFF.

This chain links TRBV5-4 with TRBJ1-2; 7 bases fit TRBD1. CDR1 SGHNT and CDR2 YYREEE come from the germline V gene (reference sequence). J gave up 5 bases and V 7 bases, and 8 bases lay outside the gene matches. The CDR3 has 13 amino acids. The CDR3 loop is CASSLDREYGYTF. CDR3 bases: TGTGCCAGCTCCTTAGACAGGGAGTATGGCTACACCTTC. Full variable domain (rest looked up from reference TRBV5-4 and TRBJ1-2): ETGVTQSPTHLIKTRGQQVTLRCSSQSGHNTVSWYQQALGQGPQFIFQYYREEENGRGNFPPRFSGLQFPNYSSELNVNALELDDSALYLCASSLDREYGYTFGSGTRLTVV.

This clone was found a few times. V gene TRBV9 combines with J gene TRBJ1-1; maybe TRBD1 (6 bases). The CDR3 is made up of 12 amino acids. V dropped 4 bases and J dropped 8 bases, with 12 bases sitting between them. Germline V gene sequence: CDR1 SGDLS, CDR2 YYNGEE. CDR3 nucleotide sequence: TGTGCCAGCAGCCCCCATGACAGGGAAGCTTTCTTT. This encodes CASSPHDREAFF.

This clone was picked up a small number of times. The rearrangement links TRBV6-5 to TRBJ2-1, with no clear D. CDR3 length equals 14 residues. Germline CDR1 is MNHEY and CDR2 is SVGAGI. Trimming stripped 11 bases from V and 3 bases from J, with 17 bases between. CDR3 in amino acids: CASTPGSNYNEQFF. The CDR3 DNA reads TGTGCCTCAACCCCAGGCTCCAACTACAATGAGCAGTTCTTC.

The rearrangement joins TRBV10-1 to TRBJ2-1; 7 nucleotides match TRBD1. The CDR3 extends over 13 amino acids. Germline assignment: CDR1 WNHNN and CDR2 SYGVQD (reference sequence). The trim removed 6 bases at V and 12 bases at J, leaving 11 bases unmatched. CDR3 nucleotide sequence: TGCGCCAGCAGCCCGACAGGGCTTATGGGGCAGTTCTTC. Protein product: CASSPTGLMGQFF.

J is TRBJ1-3 and V is TRBV5-1; D might be TRBD1 (5 bases). Trimming removed 7 bases at V and 2 bases at J, with 13 bases between. Germline values: CDR1 SGHRS, CDR2 YFSETQ. The CDR3 spans 14 residues. CDR3 coding DNA: TGCGCCAGCCGCGGGACGGCTACTGGAAACACCATATATTTT. Its translation is CASRGTATGNTIYF.

The V gene is TRBV7-9, the J gene TRBJ2-7, with a tentative D call TRBD1 (5 bases). The CDR3 runs 14 residues. Trimming stripped 1 base from V and 2 bases from J, with 9 bases between. The germline gives CDR1 SEHNR, CDR2 FQNEAQ (reference sequence). The CDR3 DNA reads TGTGCCAGCAGCTTAGAGACAGTGACCTACGAGCAGTACTTC. Protein product: CASSLETVTYEQYF.

The gene calls are TRBV18 and TRBJ2-1, with D possibly TRBD2 on 6 matching bases. The CDR3 contains 13 residues. The germline gives CDR1 KGHSH, CDR2 LQKENI. The V end lost 2 bases, the J end lost 9 bases, and 11 bases lay between the germline ends. For the CDR3, the DNA is TGTGCCAGCTCACCAGCGGGGACGGGTGAGCAGTTCTTC. It yields the protein CASSPAGTGEQFF. Together with reference TRBV18 and TRBJ2-1, the CDR3 gives the full variable domain: NAGVMQNPRHLVRRRGQEARLRCSPMKGHSHVYWYRQLPEEGLKFMVYLQKENIIDESGMPKERFSAEFPKEGPSILRIQQVVRGDSAAYFCASSPAGTGEQFFGPGTRLTVL.

The chain employs TRBV12-3 or TRBV12-4 and TRBJ1-4; possibly TRBD1 for D (5 bases). V dropped 3 bases and J dropped 4 bases, with 6 bases sitting between them. This CDR3 is built from 13 residues. The CDR3 DNA sequence: TGTGCCAGCAGTTTCCAGGGTAATGAAAAACTGTTTTTT. Its protein product is CASSFQGNEKLFF.